The entry below gives a single TCR beta chain sequence along with its context. The source of the sample is a study of blood T cell repertoires in COVID-19. Looking at the study overall: Nucleic acid was either cDNA or gDNA, and it came from T cells, B-cell-depleted T cells, or PBMCs.

Some clones are missing from TCRdb's copy, which holds only in-frame ones; the method was immunoSEQ multiplex PCR. The sample contains under 95,000 clones, under 95% of which appear only once. The V gene end was trimmed by 5 bases and the J gene end by 4 bases; junction bases not matched to a gene: 8. CDR3 length: 16 amino acids. CDR1 MNHEY and CDR2 SMNVEV come from the germline V gene (reference sequence). Material for sequencing was peripheral blood. The receptor comes from a woman between 50 and 59 years old in a cohort sampled during active COVID-19. The chain couples TRBV27 to TRBJ2-2, with 9 bases aligning to TRBD1. The CDR3 loop is CASSQQGAPGTGELFF. CDR3 sequence (DNA): TGTGCCAGCAGTCAACAGGGGGCTCCGGGCACCGGGGAGCTGTTTTTT.